The clone carrying this TCR beta chain is a singleton in its sample. The sample originates from a study of T cell responses to AZD1222 COVID-19 vaccine. Across the whole study: Second-dose schedules of about 4 or about 12 weeks were combined.

V lost 4 bases to trimming and J lost 5 bases; unmatched junction nucleotides: 2. Looked up from germline, CDR1 is MDHEN and CDR2 is SYDVKM. This CDR3 has 15 residues. The repertoire was sequenced with immunoSEQ multiplex PCR; TCRdb's copy has only in-frame clones and lacks some. This sample has about 86,000 clones, with about 92% found just once. The sequencing used peripheral blood, collected on day 0 of AZD1222 vaccination. This TCR derives from an adult in good health. The genes are TRBV28 and TRBJ2-1; 13 bases fit TRBD2. In DNA form, the CDR3 reads TGTGCCAGCAGTTCGGGACTAGCGGGAAACAATGAGCAGTTCTTC. This gives the protein CASSSGLAGNNEQFF.